This T cell receptor beta chain was found in a study of CD8 T cells in ankylosing spondylitis. Germline CDR1 reads DFQATT; CDR2 reads SNEGSKA (reference sequence). There are 15 residues in the CDR3. V shed 6 bases and J 0 bases; nucleotides not matched to a gene: 9. Study results and caveats: Earlier authors reported some of these motif variants in reactive arthritis synovial fluid and blood. The disease-linked clones had a CD8+ phenotype and low blood frequencies. According to the report, clones linked to the disease were significantly enriched in matched synovial fluid samples taken from ankylosing spondylitis patients. Within ankylosing spondylitis blood, a TCR beta motif made up of roughly eight highly homologous variants appeared to be characteristic.

Turning to this clonotype: Its target is unknown.

Making use of molecular barcodes, quantitative 5'-RACE generated TCR beta libraries. TCRdb re-analysed the 5' RACE reads in MiXCR, keeping a single row per CDR3 protein. The data contain 450,000 to 550,000 distinct CDR3 sequences, approximately 5.3% of them seen just once; the ten biggest clones take up around 3.4%. The origin of this receptor is a male donor with ankylosing spondylitis. The chain uses TRBV20-1 and TRBJ2-3, with TRBD1 matching 7 bases. The sample taken for sequencing was blood, either unsorted or a sorted T cell fraction (not recorded which). The CDR3: CSAFSGGASTDTQYF. CDR3 coding DNA: TGCAGTGCGTTTTCAGGGGGAGCTAGCACAGATACGCAGTATTTT.